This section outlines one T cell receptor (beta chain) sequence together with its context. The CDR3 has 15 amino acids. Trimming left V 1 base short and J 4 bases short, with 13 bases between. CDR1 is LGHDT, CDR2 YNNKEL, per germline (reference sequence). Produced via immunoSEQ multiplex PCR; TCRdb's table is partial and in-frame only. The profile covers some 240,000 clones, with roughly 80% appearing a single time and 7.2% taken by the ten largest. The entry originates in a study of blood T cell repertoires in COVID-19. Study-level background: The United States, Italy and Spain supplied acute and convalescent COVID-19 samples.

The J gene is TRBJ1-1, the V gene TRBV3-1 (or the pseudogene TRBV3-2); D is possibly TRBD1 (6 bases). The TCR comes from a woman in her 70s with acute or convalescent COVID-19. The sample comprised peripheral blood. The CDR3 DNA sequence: TGTGCCAGCAGCCAAGGGTTCGGGGGGCTCACTGAAGCTTTCTTT. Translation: CASSQGFGGLTEAFF.